These T cell receptor beta chains were read from a single sample in a study of blood T cell repertoires in COVID-19. Profiling relied on immunoSEQ multiplex PCR, and the TCRdb table lists in-frame clones only, not all of them. The table lists about 210,000 clones, around 80% of them singletons. The sequenced sample consisted of peripheral blood. These receptors were collected from a man aged 40-49 years who had recovered from COVID-19. The CDR3 runs from the conserved cysteine through the conserved F or W. The D gene is left open where the match is weak. Size values are once, few and many counts, or a class for expanded clones, and some rows have none.

TRBV5-5	TRBJ1-2	-	-	TGTGCCAGCAGCGAGGGACATCGCTATGGCTACACCTTC	CASSEGHRYGYTF
TRBV11-2	TRBJ2-3	-	TRBD2	TGTGCCAGCAGCTTGGGGCGGGGGGGTACGCAGTATTTT	CASSLGRGGTQYF
TRBV6-5	TRBJ2-2	once	-	TGTGCCAGCAGTTACCGTACCGGGGAGCTGTTTTTT	CASSYRTGELFF
TRBV30	TRBJ2-3	-	-	TGTGCCTGGAGTGTGGGCAGAACAGATACGCAGTATTTT	CAWSVGRTDTQYF
TRBV19	TRBJ2-2	-	TRBD2	TGTGCCACTTTCCAGGGCGGGGGGCCCTCTGGGGAGCTGTTTTTT	CATFQGGGPSGELFF
TRBV30	TRBJ2-1	once	TRBD2	TGTGCCTGGAGGAAGCCGGGACTAGCGTTTTACAATGAGCAGTTCTTC	CAWRKPGLAFYNEQFF
TRBV7-2	TRBJ2-7	-	TRBD2	TGTGCCAGCAGCTTAAGAGGGTGGGGGGGTTCCCACGAGCAGTACTTC	CASSLRGWGGSHEQYF
TRBV7-9	TRBJ2-7	-	TRBD1	TGTGCCAGCAGCCGTGCCCAGGGGGCTTACGAGCAGTACTTC	CASSRAQGAYEQYF
TRBV4-1	TRBJ2-7	few	-	TGCGCCAGCAGCCTGTACAATACCTACGAGCAGTACTTC	CASSLYNTYEQYF
TRBV9	TRBJ1-6	-	TRBD1	TGTGCCAGCAGTGTCGACAGGGAGGTTTCACCCCTCCACTTT	CASSVDREVSPLHF
TRBV6-2/TRBV6-3	TRBJ1-6	-	-	TGTGCCAGCAGTTACTCGGCAGGAACCAATTCACCCCTCCACTTT	CASSYSAGTNSPLHF
TRBV6-5	TRBJ2-3	-	-	TGTGCCAGCACCCTTGGACATGGCACAGATACGCAGTATTTT	CASTLGHGTDTQYF
TRBV19	TRBJ2-4	-	-	TGTGCCAGTAGCACCCGGAGTAACATTCAGTACTTC	CASSTRSNIQYF
TRBV7-2	TRBJ1-5	-	-	TGTGCCAGCAGCTTCTGGGGCCAGGCCCTGTTACCCCAGCATTTT	CASSFWGQALLPQHF
TRBV15	TRBJ2-5	-	TRBD1	TGTGCCACCAGCAGGAACAGGGGTCAAGAGACCCAGTACTTC	CATSRNRGQETQYF
TRBV4-3	TRBJ2-1	once	-	TGCGCCAGCAGCCTTCGGGTCCAATACAATGAGCAGTTCTTC	CASSLRVQYNEQFF
TRBV6-6	TRBJ1-1	-	TRBD1	TGTGCCAGCAGATTCACAGGGGGCACCACTGAAGCTTTCTTT	CASRFTGGTTEAFF
TRBV12-3/TRBV12-4	TRBJ2-1	-	-	TGTGCCAGCAGTCCTGGGGGCAGCCATGAGCAGTTCTTC	CASSPGGSHEQFF
TRBV4-1	TRBJ2-5	-	TRBD2	TGCGCCAGCAGTCGACTAGCGGGAGGGGGCGGTGAGACCCAGTACTTC	CASSRLAGGGGETQYF
TRBV13	TRBJ2-1	-	TRBD2	TGTGCCAGCATCTCCCAGGGGCTAGCGGGCTACAATGAGCAGTTCTTC	CASISQGLAGYNEQFF
TRBV19	TRBJ2-1	once	TRBD1	TGTGCCAGTAGTACCCCCCCGACAGGGCAGAGGACTTACAATGAGCAGTTCTTC	CASSTPPTGQRTYNEQFF
TRBV6-4	TRBJ2-3	-	TRBD2	TGTGCCAGCAGTGCCGGGGGGGAATCAGATACGCAGTATTTT	CASSAGGESDTQYF
TRBV6-5	TRBJ1-3	-	TRBD1	TGTGCCAGCAGTTACGACGGCAGGGGGCTTGGAAACACCATATATTTT	CASSYDGRGLGNTIYF
TRBV10-3	TRBJ1-1	-	-	TGTGCCATCAGTGAGTATCCGGACAGTCGGATTTGTCCTTTCTTT	CAISEYPDSRICPFF
TRBV29-1	TRBJ2-2	-	TRBD1	TGCAGCGTTTACACAGGGGGCGCGAACACCGGGGAGCTGTTTTTT	CSVYTGGANTGELFF
TRBV19	TRBJ2-1	-	-	TGTGCCAGTAGGACGCTGTGGGAGACTGTGAATGAGCAGTTCTTC	CASRTLWETVNEQFF
TRBV4-3	TRBJ1-5	-	-	TGCGCCAGCAGCCAAGATGTCGGGGGAAGTCAGCCCCAGCATTTT	CASSQDVGGSQPQHF
TRBV18	TRBJ1-1	-	TRBD1	TGTGCCAGCTCACCTATGGACAGGGTATCTTTCTTT	CASSPMDRVSFF
TRBV5-1	TRBJ2-7	-	TRBD1	TGCGCCAGCAGCACTGGACAGGGGGCCTACGAGCAGTACTTC	CASSTGQGAYEQYF
TRBV6-5	TRBJ2-1	-	TRBD1	TGTGCCAGCAGTTACGGGGTACAGGGGACTGAGCAGTTCTTC	CASSYGVQGTEQFF
TRBV19	TRBJ1-3	-	-	TGTGCCAGTACCCCCTGGGGTCCACCTCTTGGGGGCATCTCTGGAAACACCATATATTTT	CASTPWGPPLGGISGNTIYF
TRBV6-2/TRBV6-3	TRBJ2-7	-	-	TGTGCCAGCAGTTGGCGGGGGACAGAGCAGTACTTC	CASSWRGTEQYF
TRBV18	TRBJ1-3	-	-	TGTGCCAGCTCACCAAGCGGGGCATCCTCTGGAAACACCATATATTTT	CASSPSGASSGNTIYF
TRBV9	TRBJ2-2	-	-	TGTGCCAGCAGCGTAGAGCCAGGGTTCGCCGGGGAGCTGTTTTTT	CASSVEPGFAGELFF
TRBV4-3	TRBJ1-6	-	TRBD1	TGCGCCAGCAGCCTGGACAGGGGCTCACCCCTCCACTTT	CASSLDRGSPLHF
TRBV19	TRBJ2-2	-	TRBD2	TGTGCCAGTAGTAGTAGCGGGGCGAACACCGGGGAGCTGTTTTTT	CASSSSGANTGELFF
TRBV3-1/TRBV3-2	TRBJ2-5	-	TRBD2	TGTGCCAGCAGCCAAGGGGGACTACCTAAAGAGACCCAGTACTTC	CASSQGGLPKETQYF
TRBV30	TRBJ2-5	-	-	TGTGCCTGGAGTGAGCAGGGAGAGACCCAGTACTTC	CAWSEQGETQYF
TRBV6-5	TRBJ2-7	-	-	TGTGCCAGCAGTTACTCGAGTGGGGAGCGACCCTACGAGCAGTACTTC	CASSYSSGERPYEQYF
TRBV9	TRBJ2-2	-	-	TGTGCCAGCAGCGTGGGAGCGGGCCATAACACCGGGGAGCTGTTTTTT	CASSVGAGHNTGELFF
TRBV25-1	TRBJ1-5	few	-	TGTGCCAGCAGGGGACGGGAGGGTCAGCCCCAGCATTTT	CASRGREGQPQHF
TRBV7-6	TRBJ1-1	-	-	TGTGCCAGCAGCTTCGAGGGTGAAGCTTTCTTT	CASSFEGEAFF
TRBV7-2	TRBJ2-5	-	TRBD2	TGTGCCAGCAGCTTAGCGCTGTTAGCGGGGCAAGAGACCCAGTACTTC	CASSLALLAGQETQYF
TRBV7-2	TRBJ2-7	-	TRBD1	TGTGCCAGCAGCTTAGTTTCAGGCGGTCAGGGGGCTTACGAGCAGTACTTC	CASSLVSGGQGAYEQYF
TRBV7-9	TRBJ1-4	-	-	TGTGCCAGCAGAGACAGTGGGGAAAAACTGTTTTTT	CASRDSGEKLFF
TRBV5-1	TRBJ2-1	-	-	TGCGCCAGCAGCTTGACTTCCGGGGGCTCCTACAATGAGCAGTTCTTC	CASSLTSGGSYNEQFF